This T cell receptor beta chain was sequenced for a study of blood T cell repertoires in COVID-19. Clones were sequenced by immunoSEQ multiplex PCR, and TCRdb holds only the in-frame ones, with some missing. Found here are under 85,000 clones, 65% to 85% of them singletons; the top ten hold less than 6.5%. Note on this clone: The sample contains more than one DNA sequence encoding this CDR3.

Germline trimming cut 4 bases from V and 0 bases from J; bases unmatched to any gene: 4. The CDR3 is 15 residues long. In germline, CDR1 is SGHNT, CDR2 YYREEE (reference sequence). This TCR was recovered from a man aged 50-59 years with active COVID-19. The sample comprised peripheral blood. The chain has TRBV5-4 and TRBJ2-3; TRBD1 agrees at 8 bases. Here the CDR3 DNA reads TGTGCCAGCAGCCTGGACAGGGCGAGCACAGATACGCAGTATTTT. The encoded protein is CASSLDRASTDTQYF.